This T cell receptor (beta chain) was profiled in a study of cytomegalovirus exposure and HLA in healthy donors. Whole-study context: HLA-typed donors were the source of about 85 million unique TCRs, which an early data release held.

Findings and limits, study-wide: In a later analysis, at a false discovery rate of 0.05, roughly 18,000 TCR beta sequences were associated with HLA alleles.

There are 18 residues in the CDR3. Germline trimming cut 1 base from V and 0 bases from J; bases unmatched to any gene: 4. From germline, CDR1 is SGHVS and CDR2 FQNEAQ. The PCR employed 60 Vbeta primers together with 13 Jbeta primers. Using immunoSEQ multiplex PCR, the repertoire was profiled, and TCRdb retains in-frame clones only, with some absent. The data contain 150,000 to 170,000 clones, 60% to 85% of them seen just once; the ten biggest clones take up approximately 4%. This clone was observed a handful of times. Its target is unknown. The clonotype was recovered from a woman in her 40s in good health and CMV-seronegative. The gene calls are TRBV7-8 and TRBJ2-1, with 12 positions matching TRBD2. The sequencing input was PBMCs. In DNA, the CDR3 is TGTGCCAGCAGCTTAGGGACTAGCGGGGCTAGCTCCTACAATGAGCAGTTCTTC. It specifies CASSLGTSGASSYNEQFF.